The next 9 T cell receptor beta chains were all read from a single sample in a study of CD8+CD57+ T cells in acquired aplastic anemia. The template for TCR beta VDJ and CDR3 sequence profiling was genomic DNA. TCRdb passed the reads through MiXCR, listing each CDR3 protein once. The repertoire holds roughly 180,000 distinct CDR3 sequences, about 50% seen once, with roughly 13% in the top ten. It was patients with CD8+CD57+ cell expansion by flow cytometry who were chosen for sequencing. Specimen: sorted CD4+, CD8+, or CD8+CD57+ T cells (not recorded which) from PBMCs. The source is a human donor with aplastic anemia.

This clonotype was recorded many times. The V gene is TRBV6-2 or TRBV6-3, the J gene TRBJ2-7, with a weak D call TRBD1 (6 bases). This CDR3 has 12 amino acids. Trimming left V 6 bases short and J 2 bases short, with 8 bases between. Germline assignment: CDR1 MNHEY and CDR2 SVGEGT. DNA of the CDR3: TGTGCCAGCAGGACAGGAGCCTACGAGCAGTACTTC. It encodes CASRTGAYEQYF.

This chain connects TRBV7-9 to TRBJ1-4, with D perhaps TRBD1 (5 bases). V shed 0 bases and J shed 6 bases, with 11 bases lying between them. CDR3 length equals 15 residues. Germline V gives CDR1 SEHNR, CDR2 FQNEAQ (reference sequence). The CDR3 DNA reads as TGTGCCAGCAGCTTAGCGGAGACAGTGGATGAAAAACTGTTTTTT. Amino acids: CASSLAETVDEKLFF.

The chain joins TRBV20-1 to TRBJ1-2; TRBD1 is a possible D gene (6 bases). The V end lost 2 bases, the J end lost 11 bases, and 15 bases lay between the germline ends. CDR1 and CDR2 from the germline V gene are DFQATT and SNEGSKA (reference sequence). This CDR3 is built from 12 residues. CDR3 region: CSARKDSRWYTF. CDR3 DNA: TGCAGTGCTAGAAAGGACAGCCGCTGGTACACCTTC.

This clonotype was picked up a small number of times. The chain uses TRBV29-1 and TRBJ2-5; TRBD2 aligns across 14 bases. V dropped 6 bases and J dropped 4; count of bases not matched to a gene: 4. Germline V gene data show CDR1 as SQVTM and CDR2 as ANQGSEA. The CDR3 contains 14 residues. DNA of the CDR3: TGCAGCGTAGGGACTAGCGGGGGTGGAGAGACCCAGTACTTC. This translates into CSVGTSGGGETQYF.

Comment on this clonotype: One junction end does not reproduce the germline sequence, and a read error may be involved. V and J are TRBV2 and TRBJ2-3; TRBD2 might be the D (5 bases). Germline assignment: CDR1 SNHLY and CDR2 FYNNEI. CDR3 length: 12 residues. The DNA of the CDR3 is TGTGCCAGCATTCGGAGTGGGAGCCTCCCACTTTTT. This codes for CASIRSGSLPLF.

This clonotype was picked up many times. The J gene is TRBJ1-2, the V gene TRBV2; 9 nucleotides match TRBD1. Per the germline V gene, CDR1 is SNHLY and CDR2 is FYNNEI. Trimming cost V 6 bases and J 3 bases; bases outside gene matches: 8. This CDR3 has 15 residues. CDR3 region: CASRETGQGYYGYTF. The CDR3 region has the DNA TGTGCCAGCAGGGAAACGGGACAGGGCTACTATGGCTACACCTTC.

This clonotype was picked up many times. V usage is TRBV2 and J usage is TRBJ2-3; 11 positions agree with TRBD2. With V trimmed by 5 bases and J by 2 bases, 3 bases remained unmatched. Germline loops: CDR1 SNHLY, CDR2 FYNNEI. CDR3 length: 15 residues. The CDR3 region is CASSPSGGPTDTQYF. DNA for the CDR3: TGTGCCAGCAGTCCTAGCGGGGGGCCCACAGATACGCAGTATTTT.

This clonotype was recorded a few times. The V call is TRBV7-3, the J call TRBJ2-2; D is unresolved. Trimming stripped 0 bases from V and 7 bases from J, with 6 bases between. This CDR3 is 13 amino acids long. CDR1 SGHTA and CDR2 FQGTGA come from the germline V gene. The CDR3 DNA is TGTGCCAGCAGCTTAACTAGGGTCGGGGAGCTGTTTTTT. It encodes CASSLTRVGELFF.

V usage is TRBV6-1 and J usage is TRBJ2-7; 7 bases are shared with TRBD2. CDR3 size: 18 residues. The ends lost 1 base at V and 0 bases at J; junction bases unmatched: 12. CDR1 is MNHNS, CDR2 SASEGT, per germline. This CDR3 is CASSEGGGWGGGSYEQYF. The CDR3 coding sequence is TGTGCCAGCAGTGAAGGTGGAGGATGGGGGGGAGGCTCCTACGAGCAGTACTTC.